These 12 T cell receptor beta chains share one sample of origin, sequenced in a study of blood T cell repertoires in COVID-19. This table comes from immunoSEQ multiplex PCR, and its TCRdb copy is limited to in-frame clones, with some not included. The sample records approximately 240,000 clones, around 84% being singletons. Specimen: peripheral blood. Receptors originate from a woman in her fifties or sixties who had recovered from COVID-19.

The chain carries TRBV11-2 and TRBJ2-3, with a tentative D call TRBD1 (5 bases). CDR1 and CDR2 from the germline V gene are SGHAT and FQNNGV. The CDR3 extends over 14 amino acids. Trimming removed 3 bases at V and 3 bases at J, with 10 bases between. The chain's CDR3 is CASSLGPMTDTQYF. The CDR3 DNA reads TGTGCCAGCAGCTTGGGGCCGATGACAGATACGCAGTATTTT.

There are a few counts of this clone. The chain links TRBV27 to TRBJ2-3, with 7 bases lining up with TRBD1. V shed 4 bases, J shed 1 base, and the junction held 8 bases outside the gene matches. In germline, CDR1 is MNHEY, CDR2 SMNVEV (reference sequence). CDR3 length: 16 residues. The CDR3, as DNA: TGTGCCAGCAGTTCCCGACCCGGACAGGGCACAGATACGCAGTATTTT. It encodes CASSSRPGQGTDTQYF.

In nucleotides, the CDR3 is TGTGCCATCAGCGAAGAGGGGACAGGGGCTCGGGGACAGCCCCAGCATTTT. This gives the protein CAISEEGTGARGQPQHF. The chain is built from TRBV10-3 and TRBJ1-5, with TRBD1 matching 10 bases. CDR1 and CDR2 from the germline V gene are ENHRY and SYGVKD. The V and J ends lost 6 bases and 7 bases, in that order; junction bases with no gene match: 15. The CDR3 length is 17 residues.

This clone was counted between two and nine times. The chain employs TRBV24-1 and TRBJ1-6, with D uncertain. Germline lookup yields CDR1 KGHDR and CDR2 SFDVKD. This CDR3 has 19 residues. The V gene lost 4 bases and the J gene lost 7 bases, with 25 bases spanning the gap. CDR3 region: CATSDPSRRHMPLNSPLHF. The CDR3 coding sequence is TGTGCCACCAGTGACCCAAGCAGGCGCCATATGCCATTGAATTCACCCCTCCACTTT.

The CDR3 region is CAWSVGQEGGEQYF. As DNA, the CDR3 is TGTGCCTGGAGTGTAGGACAGGAGGGTGGGGAGCAGTACTTC. The chain links TRBV30 to TRBJ2-7, with D possibly TRBD1 on 7 matching bases. From germline, CDR1 is GTSNPN and CDR2 SVGIG (reference sequence). The CDR3 is made up of 14 amino acids. V lost 0 bases, J lost 7 bases, and 16 bases lay in between.

Note on this clone: The same CDR3 can be traced to other DNA sequences in this sample. The chain combines TRBV18 with TRBJ1-1; D possibly corresponds to TRBD1 (5 bases). V was trimmed by 6 bases and J by 0 bases, leaving 8 bases between them. This CDR3 region has 13 residues. The germline CDR1 and CDR2 sequences are KGHSH and LQKENI. The CDR3 sequence: CASSQTVNTEAFF. The CDR3 coding sequence is TGTGCCAGCTCTCAGACAGTGAACACTGAAGCTTTCTTT.

The chain joins TRBV6-2 or TRBV6-3 to TRBJ1-5; D is unclear. The germline V gene encodes CDR1 MNHEY and CDR2 SVGEGT. Deletions cut 6 bases from V and 2 bases from J, with 14 bases between. This CDR3 is built from 15 residues. The chain's CDR3 is CASSRDGFGNQPQHF. The CDR3 nucleotides are TGTGCCAGCAGCCGTGACGGGTTCGGCAATCAGCCCCAGCATTTT.

This clone was picked up one time. The V call is TRBV7-3, the J call TRBJ1-1; D might be TRBD1 (5 bases). V dropped 5 bases and J dropped 5 bases, with 12 bases sitting between them. CDR3 length equals 13 residues. In germline, CDR1 is SGHTA, CDR2 FQGTGA. The CDR3 is CASSAPGYTEAFF. The DNA for the CDR3 is TGTGCCAGCAGCGCGCCAGGGTATACTGAAGCTTTCTTT.

The chain uses TRBV3-1 (or the pseudogene TRBV3-2) and TRBJ1-3, with no clear D. Germline CDR1 is LGHDT and CDR2 is YNNKEL (reference sequence). The CDR3 extends over 17 amino acids. With 1 base removed from V and 3 bases from J, the gap between germline ends came to 16 bases. CDR3 DNA: TGTGCCAGCAGCCAAGTTAGTTACGAACGATTTGGAAACACCATATATTTT. Translated: CASSQVSYERFGNTIYF.

Only one count was recorded for this clone. The chain has TRBV18 and TRBJ1-4; 7 bases align to TRBD1. The CDR3 covers 15 residues. Losses at the gene ends were 1 base for V and 4 bases for J; bases not matched to a gene: 3. The germline V gene has CDR1 KGHSH and CDR2 LQKENI. This CDR3 reads CASSPQTGSNEKLFF. In nucleotides, the CDR3 is TGTGCCAGCTCACCACAGACAGGGAGTAATGAAAAACTGTTTTTT.

The chain couples TRBV12-5 to TRBJ2-2; perhaps TRBD2 as D (6 bases). Germline CDR1 is LGHNT and CDR2 is FRNRAP. CDR3 length: 17 residues. Trimming removed 2 bases at V and 2 bases at J, with 15 bases between. CDR3 in DNA: TGTGCTAGTGGTTTGTTCCGAGGAGGGGCTAACACCGGGGAGCTGTTTTTT. As protein: CASGLFRGGANTGELFF. The whole variable domain, filled in from reference TRBV12-5 and TRBJ2-2, reads DARVTQTPRHKVTEMGQEVTMRCQPILGHNTVFWYRQTMMQGLELLAYFRNRAPLDDSGMPKDRFSAEMPDATLATLKIQPSEPRDSAVYFCASGLFRGGANTGELFFGEGSRLTVL.

The rearrangement joins TRBV6-1 to TRBJ1-5; 8 bases fit TRBD1. The CDR3 loop spans 19 amino acids. From germline, CDR1 is MNHNS and CDR2 SASEGT. Losses at the gene ends were 2 bases for V and 2 bases for J; bases not matched to a gene: 14. CDR3 amino acids: CASSEYKTGAGLGNQPQHF. CDR3 in DNA: TGTGCCAGCAGTGAATATAAGACAGGGGCCGGGTTAGGCAATCAGCCCCAGCATTTT.